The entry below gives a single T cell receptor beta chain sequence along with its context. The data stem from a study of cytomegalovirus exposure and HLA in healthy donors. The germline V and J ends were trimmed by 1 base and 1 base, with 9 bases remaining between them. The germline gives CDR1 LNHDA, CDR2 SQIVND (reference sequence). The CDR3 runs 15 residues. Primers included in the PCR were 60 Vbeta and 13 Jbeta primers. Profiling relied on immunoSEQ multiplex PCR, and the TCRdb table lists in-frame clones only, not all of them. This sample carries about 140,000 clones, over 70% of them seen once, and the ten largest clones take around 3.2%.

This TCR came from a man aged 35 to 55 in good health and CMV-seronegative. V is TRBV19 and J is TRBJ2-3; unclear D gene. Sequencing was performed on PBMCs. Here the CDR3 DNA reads TGTGCCAGTAGTATAGGGTGGCGGCGCACAGATACGCAGTATTTT. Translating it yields CASSIGWRRTDTQYF.